This record covers a single T cell receptor beta chain. This sample was included in a study of T cells in Graves' hyperthyroidism and ophthalmopathy. About the study: At the time of initial diagnosis and before any treatment, peripheral blood was collected.

TCR beta CDR3 region amplification was performed from RNA transcripts. First-round RT-PCR of the TCR CDR3 relied on the HTBI primer set. MiXCR, applied by TCRdb to the multiplex PCR reads, yields one record per CDR3 protein. Seen here are 600,000 to 800,000 distinct CDR3 sequences, 35% observed once, and the top ten hold less than 40%. The V end was cut by 10 bases, the J end by 3 bases, with 15 bases between. The CDR3 contains 14 residues. Germline-derived CDR1 and CDR2 are ENHRY and SYGVKD. This chain links TRBV10-3 with TRBJ2-2; D remains unclear. This clonotype was obtained from a woman aged 35 to 49 with Graves' hyperthyroidism. The sample taken for sequencing was blood. CDR3 residues: CATSSGPYTGELFF. The CDR3 DNA is TGTGCCACGAGTTCCGGGCCATACACCGGGGAGCTGTTTTTT.